The 18 T cell receptor beta chains in this list originate from one sample, sequenced in a study of identical twins. TCRdb processed the 5' RACE reads anew with MiXCR; each CDR3 protein has one entry. The sample yields a few hundred thousand distinct CDR3 sequences, more than 9% seen once. These data were also filed under a second study, of yellow fever vaccine responses in identical twins.

The specimen sequenced was PBMCs. These receptors were taken from a woman between 18 and 29 years old in good health.

This clonotype was recorded a few times. The chain uses TRBV20-1 and TRBJ2-1, with 7 bases aligning to TRBD2. Germline CDR1 DFQATT, CDR2 SNEGSKA (reference sequence). Trimming removed 0 bases from V and 4 bases from J; junction bases left unmatched: 9. The CDR3 spans 16 residues. In nucleotides, the CDR3 is TGCAGTGCTAGAGACTCGACTAGCCTCGAGTACAATGAGCAGTTCTTC. It translates to CSARDSTSLEYNEQFF.

This chain joins TRBV6-6 and TRBJ2-1, with 12 bases identical to TRBD2. Unmatched junction bases numbered 13, after V lost 6 bases and J lost 1 base. This CDR3 region has 19 residues. Germline V gene sequence: CDR1 MNHNY, CDR2 SVGAGI (reference sequence). DNA for the CDR3: TGTGCCAGCAGCGCGGGACTAGCGGGTTCCGGGGGTTCCTACAATGAGCAGTTCTTC. This gives the protein CASSAGLAGSGGSYNEQFF.

This chain joins TRBV28 and TRBJ2-3, with 7 bases that match TRBD2. CDR1 MDHEN and CDR2 SYDVKM come from the germline V gene. J gave up 4 bases and V 6 bases, and 10 bases lay outside the gene matches. The CDR3 is 15 amino acids. The CDR3 DNA reads TGTGCCAGCAGCATCCCCAAGGCGGGGGCAGATACGCAGTATTTT. Protein product: CASSIPKAGADTQYF.

In its sample, this clonotype was seen a few times. The chain couples TRBV19 to TRBJ2-3, with D hard to call. Germline V gives CDR1 LNHDA, CDR2 SQIVND (reference sequence). This CDR3 region has 15 residues. V was cut by 2 bases and J by 2 bases, with 11 bases left in between. DNA for the CDR3: TGTGCCAGTAGTATAAGGTCTGGGGACACAGATACGCAGTATTTT. It yields the protein CASSIRSGDTDTQYF.

This clonotype was seen only a few times. The chain has TRBV9 and TRBJ2-2, with D tentatively TRBD2 (6 bases). Trimming pared 0 bases from V and 7 bases from J, leaving 13 bases between. Per germline, CDR1 SGDLS and CDR2 YYNGEE. This CDR3 comprises 15 residues. The CDR3, as DNA: TGTGCCAGCAGCGTAGCGGAGGGCCTCGGCGGGGAGCTGTTTTTT. Translating gives CASSVAEGLGGELFF.

This clonotype was observed a handful of times. The V gene is TRBV4-3, the J gene TRBJ2-7, with 7 nucleotides matching TRBD2. The CDR3 has 17 residues. The V gene end was trimmed by 0 bases and the J gene end by 6 bases; junction bases not matched to a gene: 14. The V gene's germline CDR1 is LGHNA and CDR2 YSLEER. CDR3 residues: CASSQDLGGVGEGEQYF. In DNA form, the CDR3 reads TGCGCCAGCAGCCAAGATTTGGGAGGGGTAGGTGAAGGCGAGCAGTACTTC.

This clonotype was seen at least ten times. The genes are TRBV20-1 and TRBJ2-7; TRBD2 is a possible D gene (5 bases). The CDR3 contains 20 residues. Per the germline V gene, CDR1 is DFQATT and CDR2 is SNEGSKA (reference sequence). Between the trimmed V and J ends, which lost 3 bases and 1 base, there was a span of 31 bases. CDR3 loop: CSARIPLAPSWLAQSYEQYF. CDR3 nucleotides: TGCAGTGCTAGGATCCCCTTGGCACCGAGTTGGCTAGCTCAATCCTACGAGCAGTACTTC.

The chain recombines TRBV2 with TRBJ2-3; 8 bases line up with TRBD2. Germline assignment: CDR1 SNHLY and CDR2 FYNNEI. There are 18 residues in the CDR3. J was trimmed by 6 bases and V by 5 bases; bases with no gene match: 19. CDR3 bases: TGTGCCAGCAGTCGACTCGGGAGGGGGACGGGACTAGGTGATACGCAGTATTTT. Its protein product is CASSRLGRGTGLGDTQYF. The complete variable domain, with remaining parts taken from reference TRBV2 and TRBJ2-3, reads EPEVTQTPSHQVTQMGQEVILRCVPISNHLYFYWYRQILGQKVEFLVSFYNNEISEKSEIFDDQFSVERPDGSNFTLKIRSTKLEDSAMYFCASSRLGRGTGLGDTQYFGPGTRLTVL.

V gene TRBV6-1 combines with J gene TRBJ2-3; no reliable D call. V was clipped by 4 bases and J by 6 bases, with 11 bases between them. Germline-derived CDR1 and CDR2 are MNHNS and SASEGT. This CDR3 comprises 13 residues. This chain's CDR3 is CASSASHVDTQYF. CDR3 in DNA: TGTGCCAGCAGTGCTTCCCACGTGGATACGCAGTATTTT.

V usage is TRBV6-6 and J usage is TRBJ2-5; the D gene is possibly TRBD1 (6 bases). CDR1 MNHNY and CDR2 SVGAGI come from the germline V gene (reference sequence). The V gene lost 8 bases and the J gene lost 5 bases, with 12 bases spanning the gap. The CDR3 contains 12 residues. CDR3 amino acids: CASSDSRETQYF. In DNA form, the CDR3 reads TGTGCCAGCTCGGACAGCCGTGAGACCCAGTACTTC.

This clonotype has a count of ten or more. This chain joins TRBV20-1 and TRBJ2-3; D not resolved. This CDR3 comprises 13 residues. Trimming removed 3 bases from V and 2 bases from J, with 9 bases in between. Germline V gives CDR1 DFQATT, CDR2 SNEGSKA (reference sequence). In nucleotides, the CDR3 is TGCAGTGCTAGTTCGTACAACACAGATACGCAGTATTTT. It is translated as CSASSYNTDTQYF.

This clonotype was seen more than once but under ten times. The J gene is TRBJ1-2, the V gene TRBV5-1; perhaps TRBD1 as D (5 bases). V lost 0 bases and J 6 bases, leaving 15 bases between the germline ends. The germline CDR1 and CDR2 sequences are SGHRS and YFSETQ. The CDR3 consists of 15 residues. The chain's CDR3 is CASSLVGTAVDGYTF. The CDR3 DNA sequence: TGCGCCAGCAGCTTGGTTGGGACGGCTGTGGATGGCTACACCTTC.

This clonotype was counted between two and nine times. The rearrangement links TRBV11-2 to TRBJ2-7, with 10 bases identical to TRBD2. V was pared by 5 bases and J by 0 bases, with 16 bases of the junction left unmatched. CDR1 and CDR2 (germline): SGHAT, FQNNGV. This CDR3 region has 19 residues. The CDR3 coding sequence is TGTGCCAGCAGCGCGACAATACCCGGACTAGCGGCTGTCTCCTACGAGCAGTACTTC. Amino acid sequence: CASSATIPGLAAVSYEQYF.

The genes are TRBV12-3 or TRBV12-4 and TRBJ2-1; TRBD2 agrees at 8 bases. The CDR3 runs 16 residues. The trim removed 4 bases at V and 0 bases at J, leaving 5 bases unmatched. In DNA, the CDR3 is TGTGCCAGCAGTTCCGAACTAGCGGACTCCTACAATGAGCAGTTCTTC. Protein: CASSSELADSYNEQFF.

Ten or more counts support this clonotype. The chain has TRBV5-1 and TRBJ2-1; weak D call: TRBD1 (6 bases). The V gene lost 0 bases and the J gene lost 5 bases, with 18 bases spanning the gap. Germline V CDR1 and CDR2: SGHRS, YFSETQ. CDR3 length equals 17 residues. As DNA, the CDR3 is TGCGCCAGCAGCTTGGGGGCCCAGGGGATGGGGAACAATGAGCAGTTCTTC. This sequence encodes CASSLGAQGMGNNEQFF.

The chain couples TRBV9 to TRBJ2-7; no clear D. The CDR3 totals 14 residues. The ends were cut back, 0 bases at V and 3 bases at J, with 10 bases in the middle. Germline loops: CDR1 SGDLS, CDR2 YYNGEE. This CDR3 reads CASSVDGRNYEQYF. The CDR3 DNA reads TGTGCCAGCAGCGTAGACGGAAGGAACTACGAGCAGTACTTC.

The table lists this clonotype with a count of one. The V call is TRBV12-5, the J call TRBJ2-1; D is unclear. The V gene's germline CDR1 is LGHNT and CDR2 FRNRAP. Trimming cost V 4 bases and J 7 bases, with 5 bases left between them. CDR3 length: 11 residues. This CDR3 reads CASGSINEQFF. The DNA for the CDR3 is TGTGCTAGTGGTTCGATAAATGAGCAGTTCTTC.

The rearrangement links TRBV27 to TRBJ2-5, with 7 nucleotides matching TRBD1. This CDR3 has 18 residues. Per the germline V gene, CDR1 is MNHEY and CDR2 is SMNVEV (reference sequence). Trimming cost V 2 bases and J 5 bases; bases outside gene matches: 17. CDR3 coding DNA: TGTGCCAGCAGTTTAAGTCAGGGGGACGTTGTGAGAGGGGAGACCCAGTACTTC. This encodes CASSLSQGDVVRGETQYF.